This T cell receptor (beta chain) was captured by sequencing in a study of blood T cell repertoires in COVID-19. Overall study context: T cells, B-cell-depleted T cells, or PBMCs provided the cDNA or gDNA that served as material.

Two negative PCRs, clearance, or symptom resolution characterized the recovered Cohort 3 donors. The authors' processing: Amplification of reference gene primers provided the estimated nucleated cell counts. Data came from immunoSEQ multiplex PCR; TCRdb stores just in-frame clones and leaves some out. The V and J calls and the clone size are those of that table, but D and trimming were determined from the DNA. The table has approximately 200,000 clones, about four fifths seen once. Unmatched junction bases numbered 9, after V lost 10 bases and J lost 6 bases. There are 13 residues in the CDR3. The sequencing input was PBMCs or T cells enriched from blood (not recorded which). This receptor was identified in a man in his forties or fifties who had recovered from COVID-19. V and J are TRBV12-3 or TRBV12-4 and TRBJ1-1; 9 bases are shared with TRBD1. CDR3 loop: CAIAGTGFSEAFF. CDR3 nucleotide sequence: TGTGCCATCGCCGGGACAGGGTTTTCTGAAGCTTTCTTT.